This T cell receptor (beta chain) was obtained from a study of shared clonotypes between healthy human individuals. CD4+ cell separation produced CD45RA+ naive and CD45RA-negative memory subsets. The CDR3 consists of 14 residues. CDR1 and CDR2 (germline): ENHRY, SYGVKD. The V end lost 4 bases, the J end lost 2 bases, and 12 bases lay between the germline ends. Points on this clone: Its antigen is not known.

Study results and limitations: Clonotypes shared by all four donors outscored non-shared clonotypes in generation probability. For naive CD4 cells, around 5% of clonotypes were shared across a few donors.

Assay used: immunoSEQ multiplex PCR; TCRdb lists only in-frame clones, some missing. Of millions of clones listed, roughly 95% are singletons. This clonotype was obtained from a man in his late teens or twenties in good health. Sequencing input: naive CD4+ T cells sorted from blood. As to subset: CD45RA+ positively selected. The chain joins TRBV10-3 to TRBJ2-7; D may be TRBD1 or TRBD2 (5 bases each). CDR3 protein: CAISGFPGPYEQYF. CDR3 nucleotide sequence: TGTGCCATCAGTGGGTTTCCGGGGCCCTACGAGCAGTACTTC.